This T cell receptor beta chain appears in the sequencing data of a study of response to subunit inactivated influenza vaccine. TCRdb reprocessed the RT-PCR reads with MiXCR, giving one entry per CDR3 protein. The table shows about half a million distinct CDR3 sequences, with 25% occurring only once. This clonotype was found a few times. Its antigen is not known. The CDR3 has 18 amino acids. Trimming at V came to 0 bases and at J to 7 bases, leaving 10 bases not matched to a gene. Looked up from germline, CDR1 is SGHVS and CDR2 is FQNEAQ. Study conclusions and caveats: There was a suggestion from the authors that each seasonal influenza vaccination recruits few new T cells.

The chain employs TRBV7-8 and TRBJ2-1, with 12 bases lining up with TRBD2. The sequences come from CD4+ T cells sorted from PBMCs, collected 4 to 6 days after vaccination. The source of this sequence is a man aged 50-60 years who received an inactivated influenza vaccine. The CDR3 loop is CASSLARILAGGGNEQFF. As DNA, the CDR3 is TGTGCCAGCAGCTTAGCCAGAATACTAGCGGGGGGAGGGAATGAGCAGTTCTTC.